A single sample gave rise to the 21 T cell receptor beta chains below, sequenced in a study of blood T cell repertoires in COVID-19. Sequencing was performed with immunoSEQ multiplex PCR; in TCRdb, only in-frame clones are kept and a portion is missing. This sample has 130,000 to 150,000 clones, with more than 80% found just once. Sequencing was performed on peripheral blood. The receptors shown here come from a human donor with acute or convalescent COVID-19. The donor label of this sample is uncertain.

The J gene is TRBJ1-1, the V gene TRBV6-1, with 9 positions matching TRBD1. This CDR3 has 19 amino acids. J gave up 0 bases and V 6 bases, and 17 bases lay outside the gene matches. Germline CDR1 reads MNHNS; CDR2 reads SASEGT. The CDR3, as DNA: TGTGCCAGCAGCGAACTTACAGGGGGCCTACTCTTTATGAACACTGAAGCTTTCTTT. Encoded protein: CASSELTGGLLFMNTEAFF.

This clone has ten or more counts. The chain joins TRBV12-5 to TRBJ1-6, with D perhaps matching TRBD1 (5 bases). V lost 6 bases and J 10 bases, leaving 13 bases between the germline ends. Germline CDR1 is LGHNT and CDR2 is FRNRAP. The CDR3 covers 13 residues. The CDR3 region is CASGSVGGSPLHF. In DNA, the CDR3 is TGTGCTAGTGGGAGCGTCGGGGGGTCACCCCTCCACTTT.

This chain uses TRBV20-1 with TRBJ1-1; no clear D gene. V was trimmed by 1 base and J by 6 bases, leaving 6 bases between them. The length of the CDR3 is 11 residues. Germline V CDR1 and CDR2: DFQATT, SNEGSKA (reference sequence). CDR3 residues: CSARATAEAFF. The CDR3, as DNA: TGCAGTGCTAGAGCCACAGCTGAAGCTTTCTTT.

The rearrangement links TRBV2 to TRBJ1-1; D not resolved. Germline V gene sequence: CDR1 SNHLY, CDR2 FYNNEI. The V end was cut by 6 bases, the J end by 1 base, with 9 bases between. The CDR3 is made up of 13 amino acids. The CDR3 sequence is CASSADKNTEAFF. The CDR3 region has the DNA TGTGCCAGCAGCGCTGACAAGAACACTGAAGCTTTCTTT.

This clone has more than one count but fewer than ten. V is TRBV27 and J is TRBJ1-3; the D is unclear. V was trimmed by 5 bases and J by 0 bases, leaving 11 bases between them. In germline, CDR1 is MNHEY, CDR2 SMNVEV (reference sequence). The CDR3 covers 15 residues. CDR3 DNA sequence: TGTGCCAGCAGTCCGCAGTTTACCTCTGGAAACACCATATATTTT. Translating gives CASSPQFTSGNTIYF.

This rearrangement joins TRBV10-3 to TRBJ1-6; D not certain. This CDR3 contains 15 residues. V dropped 2 bases and J dropped 5 bases, with 10 bases sitting between them. CDR1 is ENHRY, CDR2 SYGVKD, per germline. The CDR3 sequence: CAISELARNNSPLHF. As DNA, the CDR3 is TGTGCCATCAGTGAGCTGGCCAGGAATAATTCACCCCTCCACTTT.

V usage is TRBV5-4 and J usage is TRBJ2-1; D might be TRBD1 (6 bases). This CDR3 is built from 14 residues. CDR1 and CDR2 from the germline V gene are SGHNT and YYREEE (reference sequence). Trimming shortened V by 4 bases and J by 6 bases, and 14 bases separated the two germline ends. The CDR3 DNA follows: TGTGCCAGCAGCCCGCAACAGGGTGGCAATGAGCAGTTCTTC. Protein: CASSPQQGGNEQFF.

The chain links TRBV5-5 to TRBJ1-2; 9 nucleotides align to TRBD1. The CDR3 is made up of 13 amino acids. In germline, CDR1 is SGHKS, CDR2 YYEKEE (reference sequence). Trimming at V came to 6 bases and at J to 4 bases, leaving 4 bases not matched to a gene. The CDR3 bases are TGTGCCAGCACCGCGGACAGGGGCTATGGCTACACCTTC. This gives the protein CASTADRGYGYTF.

The CDR3 region is CASSKKGQSYTDTQYF. In nucleotides, the CDR3 is TGTGCCAGCAGCAAAAAGGGACAGTCTTACACAGATACGCAGTATTTT. The chain is built from TRBV9 and TRBJ2-3; the match to TRBD1 covers 7 bases. From germline, CDR1 is SGDLS and CDR2 YYNGEE. The CDR3 runs to 16 residues. V shed 4 bases, J shed 2 bases, and the junction held 10 bases outside the gene matches.

The chain carries TRBV7-9 and TRBJ1-6; 10 nucleotides line up with TRBD1. The CDR3 totals 16 residues. Trimming took 5 bases from V and 6 from J; bases not matched to a gene: 7. In germline, CDR1 is SEHNR, CDR2 FQNEAQ (reference sequence). The DNA of the CDR3 is TGTGCCAGCAGCCCCGGGACAGGGGAGGGTAATTCACCCCTCCACTTT. It translates to CASSPGTGEGNSPLHF.

The chain couples TRBV24-1 to TRBJ2-1, with D possibly being TRBD2 (6 bases). This CDR3 has 16 residues. V lost 2 bases and J lost 0, with 10 bases in between. CDR1 is KGHDR, CDR2 SFDVKD, per germline. The CDR3 DNA reads TGTGCCACCAGTGATTGGGACTCCTCCTCCTACAATGAGCAGTTCTTC. This sequence encodes CATSDWDSSSYNEQFF.

This clone occurred a few times. V usage is TRBV3-1 (or the pseudogene TRBV3-2) and J usage is TRBJ1-1, with a weak D call TRBD1 (6 bases). The CDR3 is 16 residues long. Per germline, CDR1 LGHDT and CDR2 YNNKEL (reference sequence). V was shortened by 0 bases and J by 3 bases, with 14 bases between the two germline ends. CDR3 protein: CASSQDRRGGDTEAFF. CDR3 nucleotides: TGTGCCAGCAGCCAAGATAGAAGGGGGGGAGACACTGAAGCTTTCTTT.

CDR3 residues: CASSVGDREWDEKLFF. The CDR3 bases are TGTGCCAGCAGCGTCGGGGACAGGGAATGGGATGAAAAACTGTTTTTT. The chain combines TRBV9 with TRBJ1-4; 9 bases are a match to TRBD1. V dropped 2 bases and J dropped 6; count of bases not matched to a gene: 8. This CDR3 contains 16 residues. Germline CDR1 and CDR2: SGDLS and YYNGEE.

The gene calls are TRBV5-1 and TRBJ2-1, with 9 positions matching TRBD1. Germline CDR1 and CDR2: SGHRS and YFSETQ. The junction had 5 bases not matched to a gene; V was cut back by 2 bases and J by 5 bases. The CDR3 spans 15 residues. DNA of the CDR3: TGCGCCAGCAGCTTCGGACAGGGGTCCCACAATGAGCAGTTCTTC. It specifies CASSFGQGSHNEQFF. Supplemented by reference TRBV5-1 and TRBJ2-1, the full variable domain reads KAGVTQTPRYLIKTRGQQVTLSCSPISGHRSVSWYQQTPGQGLQFLFEYFSETQRNKGNFPGRFSGRQFSNSRSEMNVSTLELGDSALYLCASSFGQGSHNEQFFGPGTRLTVL.

The chain links TRBV6-5 to TRBJ1-5; 7 positions agree with TRBD1. Trimming removed 6 bases from V and 1 base from J; junction bases left unmatched: 6. Germline lookup yields CDR1 MNHEY and CDR2 SVGAGI. This CDR3 is 15 amino acids long. The CDR3 nucleotides read TGTGCCAGCAGCTCGACAGGGCCAAGCAATCAGCCCCAGCATTTT. Its protein is CASSSTGPSNQPQHF.

The gene calls are TRBV19 and TRBJ2-5; 8 bases map to TRBD1. Germline-derived CDR1 and CDR2 are LNHDA and SQIVND (reference sequence). After removal of 6 bases from V and 2 bases from J, the junction contained 2 bases not matched to a gene. The CDR3 runs to 13 residues. The CDR3 sequence is CASRRDRQETQYF. In DNA, the CDR3 is TGTGCCAGTAGACGGGACAGGCAAGAGACCCAGTACTTC.

The chain has TRBV4-2 and TRBJ1-5; tentatively, D is TRBD1 (5 bases). The CDR3 runs to 16 residues. CDR1 is LGHNA and CDR2 is YNFKEQ in the germline V gene. V lost 0 bases and J lost 5, with 14 bases in between. The CDR3 DNA sequence: TGTGCCAGCAGCCAAGAGATGGGGGGTCTCTATCAGCCCCAGCATTTT. Its translation: CASSQEMGGLYQPQHF.

The chain links TRBV25-1 to TRBJ1-6, with D perhaps matching TRBD1 (5 bases). Germline CDR1 and CDR2: MGHDK and SYGVNS. The CDR3 covers 13 residues. V lost 5 bases and J 3 bases, leaving 5 bases between the germline ends. CDR3 DNA sequence: TGTGCCAGCAGTACAGGCTATAATTCACCCCTCCACTTT. It yields the protein CASSTGYNSPLHF.

The chain has TRBV7-6 and TRBJ2-2; 8 bases agree with TRBD1. The CDR3 consists of 18 residues. Looked up from germline, CDR1 is SGHVS and CDR2 is FNYEAQ. Trimming took 5 bases from V and 0 from J; bases not matched to a gene: 11. The CDR3 nucleotides are TGTGCCAGCAGCCGCCCGGTGACAGGGGCTTCGAACACCGGGGAGCTGTTTTTT. It specifies CASSRPVTGASNTGELFF.

J is TRBJ2-1 and V is TRBV6-6; tentatively, D is TRBD1 (6 bases). Germline loops: CDR1 MNHNY, CDR2 SVGAGI (reference sequence). This CDR3 is 12 amino acids long. With 6 bases removed from V and 8 bases from J, the gap between germline ends came to 11 bases. The CDR3 is CASSFTGHEQFF. The DNA for the CDR3 is TGTGCCAGCAGCTTTACAGGGCATGAGCAGTTCTTC.

The V call is TRBV5-6, the J call TRBJ2-7; 7 bases match TRBD2. The CDR3 has 16 amino acids. Unmatched junction bases numbered 16, after V lost 7 bases and J lost 3 bases. The germline gives CDR1 SGHDT, CDR2 YYEEEE. The CDR3 DNA is TGTGCCAGCTTCCGGGGAGGGGTTCGGTTGCGCTACGAGCAGTACTTC. Encoded protein: CASFRGGVRLRYEQYF.